These 21 T cell receptor beta chains were all obtained from the same sample, sequenced in a study of T-cell memory formation after mild COVID-19. MiXCR, applied by TCRdb to the 5' RACE reads, yields one record per CDR3 protein. Here the sample spans around 310,000 distinct CDR3 sequences, around a fifth being singletons. The source material was PBMCs or a T cell subset sorted from them (not recorded which). Source of these receptors: a man younger than 30 who had mild COVID-19 (a few samples of this study predate the infection). Cell type and time point are not known.

V is TRBV5-1 and J is TRBJ2-3; 8 bases agree with TRBD1. The J segment lost 5 bases and the V segment lost 9 bases, leaving 14 bases of the junction unmatched. The CDR3 contains 15 residues. Germline V CDR1 and CDR2: SGHRS, YFSETQ. CDR3 DNA sequence: TGCGCCACCATGACAGGGGCGCATGAAGGAGATACGCAGTATTTT. This encodes CATMTGAHEGDTQYF. The full variable domain, rest sourced from reference TRBV5-1 and TRBJ2-3, is KAGVTQTPRYLIKTRGQQVTLSCSPISGHRSVSWYQQTPGQGLQFLFEYFSETQRNKGNFPGRFSGRQFSNSRSEMNVSTLELGDSALYLCATMTGAHEGDTQYFGPGTRLTVL.

The rearrangement uses TRBV4-3 and TRBJ2-7, with 13 bases identical to TRBD2. The CDR3 loop spans 15 amino acids. Trimming removed 1 base from V and 5 bases from J; junction bases left unmatched: 2. In germline, CDR1 is LGHNA, CDR2 YSLEER. Written as DNA, the CDR3 is TGCGCCAGCAGCCAAGGGACTAGCGGGGGCGACGAGCAGTACTTC. It yields the protein CASSQGTSGGDEQYF.

This chain uses TRBV12-3 or TRBV12-4 with TRBJ2-1; D gene unclear. Trimming took 1 base from V and 6 from J, leaving 10 bases between them. There are 14 residues in the CDR3. The CDR3: CASSLELHLNEQFF. The CDR3 DNA reads as TGTGCCAGCAGTTTAGAGTTGCATCTCAATGAGCAGTTCTTC.

V is TRBV6-5 and J is TRBJ2-2, with 9 bases matching TRBD1. This CDR3 is 15 amino acids long. The germline V gene has CDR1 MNHEY and CDR2 SVGAGI. V was pared by 5 bases and J by 3 bases, with 4 bases of the junction left unmatched. In DNA form, the CDR3 reads TGTGCCAGCAGTCGACAGGGGGGGTACACCGGGGAGCTGTTTTTT. Translating gives CASSRQGGYTGELFF.

This clonotype has more than one count but fewer than ten. The chain combines TRBV29-1 with TRBJ2-5, with D perhaps TRBD1 (6 bases). Trimming stripped 2 bases from V and 7 bases from J, with 23 bases between. The length of the CDR3 is 16 residues. Looked up from germline, CDR1 is SQVTM and CDR2 is ANQGSEA. The CDR3 DNA follows: TGCAGCGTTGAACAGGGGAGCCCACTGGGGTGGAGGACCCAGTACTTC. It translates to CSVEQGSPLGWRTQYF.

The chain is built from TRBV29-1 and TRBJ1-3; TRBD1 agrees at 7 bases. V lost 6 bases to trimming and J lost 2 bases; unmatched junction nucleotides: 4. The germline V gene has CDR1 SQVTM and CDR2 ANQGSEA. The CDR3 contains 13 residues. The CDR3 spells CSVGDSPGNTIYF. The CDR3 DNA reads as TGCAGCGTGGGGGACAGCCCTGGAAACACCATATATTTT. The full variable domain, its missing parts supplied by reference TRBV29-1 and TRBJ1-3, is SAVISQKPSRDICQRGTSLTIQCQVDSQVTMMFWYRQQPGQSLTLIATANQGSEATYESGFVIDKFPISRPNLTFSTLTVSNMSPEDSSIYLCSVGDSPGNTIYFGEGSWLTVV.

This clonotype was seen repeatedly, ten times or more. The V call is TRBV7-6, the J call TRBJ2-2; no firm D call. Germline CDR1 is SGHVS and CDR2 is FNYEAQ. With 1 base removed from V and 0 bases from J, the gap between germline ends came to 6 bases. CDR3 length: 15 amino acids. The CDR3 spells CASSLGVANTGELFF. The CDR3 nucleotides read TGTGCCAGCAGCTTAGGAGTCGCGAACACCGGGGAGCTGTTTTTT.

The CDR3 bases are TGTGCCAGCAGTTACCTCAGCAGGGGGGGAGCCAAAAACATTCAGTACTTC. This gives the protein CASSYLSRGGAKNIQYF. The chain couples TRBV6-5 to TRBJ2-4; the D call may be TRBD1 or TRBD2 (7 bases each). From germline, CDR1 is MNHEY and CDR2 SVGAGI. This CDR3 is 17 amino acids long. V lost 2 bases and J 0 bases, leaving 14 bases between the germline ends.

This chain links TRBV7-9 with TRBJ2-3; the match to TRBD2 covers 10 bases. Unmatched junction bases numbered 8, after V lost 1 base and J lost 1 base. From germline, CDR1 is SEHNR and CDR2 FQNEAQ (reference sequence). CDR3 size: 18 residues. The CDR3 loop is CASSLVGSGTSGTDTQYF. DNA for the CDR3: TGTGCCAGCAGCTTAGTGGGTAGTGGGACTAGCGGCACAGATACGCAGTATTTT.

V is TRBV12-3 or TRBV12-4 and J is TRBJ2-1, with D unresolved. Trimming removed 3 bases at V and 10 bases at J, with 7 bases between. The length of the CDR3 is 11 residues. CDR3 in amino acids: CASSFSTEQFF. For the CDR3, the DNA is TGTGCCAGCAGTTTTAGTACCGAGCAGTTCTTC.

This clonotype has more than one count but fewer than ten. The genes are TRBV12-3 or TRBV12-4 and TRBJ1-2; the match to TRBD1 covers 9 bases. Unmatched junction bases numbered 6, after V lost 5 bases and J lost 8 bases. The CDR3 consists of 13 residues. CDR3 sequence reads: CASSPQGARGYTF. DNA for the CDR3: TGTGCCAGCAGTCCACAGGGGGCAAGGGGCTACACCTTC.

The chain links TRBV25-1 to TRBJ2-7; tentatively, D is TRBD1 or TRBD2 (5 bases each). Germline assignment: CDR1 MGHDK and CDR2 SYGVNS. CDR3 size: 14 residues. V shed 2 bases and J shed 7 bases, with 15 bases lying between them. The CDR3 DNA is TGTGCCAGCAGTGAAACGTGGGGACCGGAGGAGCAGTACTTC. This translates into CASSETWGPEEQYF.

This clonotype was detected a few times. V and J are TRBV10-1 and TRBJ2-5; 7 positions match TRBD1. The CDR3 spans 14 residues. Per the germline V gene, CDR1 is WNHNN and CDR2 is SYGVQD (reference sequence). With V trimmed by 5 bases and J by 4 bases, 7 bases remained unmatched. CDR3 in amino acids: CASSNDRVGETQYF. DNA for the CDR3: TGCGCCAGCAGTAATGACAGGGTAGGAGAGACCCAGTACTTC.

V usage is TRBV12-3 or TRBV12-4 and J usage is TRBJ2-7, with 9 bases aligning to TRBD1. The CDR3 extends over 14 amino acids. V was clipped by 6 bases and J by 3 bases; unmatched bases: 6. Written as DNA, the CDR3 is TGTGCCAGCAGCCTGGGACAGGGAAACTACGAGCAGTACTTC. Translated, it gives CASSLGQGNYEQYF.

The genes are TRBV27 and TRBJ1-5; D is undetermined. The CDR3 spans 13 residues. Germline V gene sequence: CDR1 MNHEY, CDR2 SMNVEV (reference sequence). Trimming shortened V by 3 bases and J by 6 bases, and 9 bases separated the two germline ends. As DNA, the CDR3 is TGTGCCAGCAGTTTGGTGAATGGTCAGCCCCAGCATTTT. Translated, it gives CASSLVNGQPQHF.

This clonotype was recorded a few times. The rearrangement joins TRBV6-6 to TRBJ1-1; 8 bases are a match to TRBD1. Looked up from germline, CDR1 is MNHNY and CDR2 is SVGAGI (reference sequence). The CDR3 contains 16 residues. With 2 bases clipped from V and 1 base from J, the junction kept 6 bases outside the gene matches. The CDR3 nucleotides read TGTGCCAGCAGTTACCCGTTAGGACAGGGGAACACTGAAGCTTTCTTT. Translated, it gives CASSYPLGQGNTEAFF.

CDR3 nucleotides: TGTGCCAGCAGTTTCTCGGGGGGCTCACCCCTCCACTTT. This sequence encodes CASSFSGGSPLHF. This chain connects TRBV12-3 or TRBV12-4 to TRBJ1-6, with a possible D match to TRBD1 (6 bases). The V end lost 3 bases, the J end lost 10 bases, and 10 bases lay between the germline ends. This CDR3 has 13 amino acids.

The chain recombines TRBV7-2 with TRBJ1-1; D ambiguous. The length of the CDR3 is 12 residues. The V end was cut by 1 base, the J end by 6 bases, with 6 bases between. Germline V CDR1 and CDR2: SGHTA, FQGNSA. In nucleotides, the CDR3 is TGTGCCAGCAGCTTAGAGCGCTCTGAAGCTTTCTTT. This gives the protein CASSLERSEAFF.

The chain employs TRBV5-1 and TRBJ1-6; tentative D call: TRBD1 (5 bases). CDR1 SGHRS and CDR2 YFSETQ come from the germline V gene. V lost 4 bases and J 7 bases, leaving 12 bases between the germline ends. The CDR3 is made up of 14 amino acids. The CDR3, as DNA: TGCGCCAGCAGCACGACAGTGACCAATTCACCCCTCCACTTT. It specifies CASSTTVTNSPLHF.

This clonotype was found a few times. V and J are TRBV5-5 and TRBJ1-2, with D possibly TRBD1 on 5 matching bases. The V end was cut by 0 bases, the J end by 6 bases, with 15 bases between. Looked up from germline, CDR1 is SGHKS and CDR2 is YYEKEE (reference sequence). The CDR3 has 15 amino acids. CDR3 nucleotide sequence: TGTGCCAGCAGCTTGGAGCCAGGGAGAGAAAATGGCTACACCTTC. Its translation is CASSLEPGRENGYTF. Looking up the rest from reference TRBV5-5 and TRBJ1-2 gives the full variable domain: DAGVTQSPTHLIKTRGQQVTLRCSPISGHKSVSWYQQVLGQGPQFIFQYYEKEERGRGNFPDRFSARQFPNYSSELNVNALLLGDSALYLCASSLEPGRENGYTFGSGTRLTVV.

To note about this clonotype: Since a far larger clone is one base different, this is likely a read error. The J gene is TRBJ1-1, the V gene TRBV2; D is undetermined. V dropped 7 bases and J dropped 0 bases, with 3 bases sitting between them. Looked up from germline, CDR1 is SNHLY and CDR2 is FYNNEI. The CDR3 is made up of 11 amino acids. CDR3 loop: CASNLNTEAFF. The CDR3 DNA is TGTGCCAGCAACTTGAACACTGAAGCTTTCTTT.